The sequence of this T cell receptor (beta chain) was determined in a study of PD-L1 blockade in urothelial cancer. Study-wide points: It was durable-benefit patients whose tumor-associated blood clones expanded more at 3 weeks.

The CDR3 runs to 13 residues. In germline, CDR1 is SGHVS, CDR2 FNYEAQ. Synthetic TCR analog templates were spiked into each PCR. TCRdb's table, derived via immunoSEQ multiplex PCR, lists solely in-frame clones and lacks some. The profile covers tens of thousands of clones, with 75% to 85% appearing a single time and roughly 33% taken by the ten largest. To note about this clone: Its antigen is not identified. A read error is likely here: a far larger clone is one base away.

Diagnoses among patients were locally advanced or metastatic urothelial carcinoma. Specimen: PBMCs, collected around atezolizumab (anti-PD-L1) treatment. The chain recombines TRBV7-6 with TRBJ2-7; 7 bases line up with TRBD1. This sequence was found in a man aged 60-69 years with urothelial cancer. CDR3 sequence: CASSQRTGREQYF. The DNA of the CDR3 is TGCGCCAGCAGCCAACGGACAGGTCGCGAGCAGTACTTC.